One and the same sample provided the 15 T cell receptor beta chains below, sequenced in a study of shared T cell receptors in the human thymus. The data were produced by immunoSEQ multiplex PCR, yet TCRdb's version contains in-frame clones alone and is incomplete. The sample has just under 550,000 clones; about 80% are singletons. These data also featured in a second study, about human thymus T cells.

Sequenced sample: thymocytes. The receptor set was obtained from a boy under two years old with a congenital heart defect.

The chain couples TRBV5-4 to TRBJ2-5; perhaps TRBD2 as D (6 bases). The CDR3 sequence is 15 residues long. Trimming took off 2 bases at V and 2 bases at J, with 13 bases between the two ends. Germline CDR1 and CDR2: SGHNT and YYREEE (reference sequence). CDR3 in DNA: TGTGCCAGCAGCTTAATAGCGGAGATACAAGAGACCCAGTACTTC. Its translation: CASSLIAEIQETQYF. The whole variable domain, remainder taken from reference TRBV5-4 and TRBJ2-5, is ETGVTQSPTHLIKTRGQQVTLRCSSQSGHNTVSWYQQALGQGPQFIFQYYREEENGRGNFPPRFSGLQFPNYSSELNVNALELDDSALYLCASSLIAEIQETQYFGPGTRLLVL.

V usage is TRBV30 and J usage is TRBJ2-7; 8 nucleotides align to TRBD2. The CDR3 loop spans 15 amino acids. The J segment lost 7 bases and the V segment lost 3 bases, leaving 14 bases of the junction unmatched. In germline, CDR1 is GTSNPN, CDR2 SVGIG (reference sequence). CDR3 DNA: TGTGCCTGGAGCCCCCAGGGTAGCGGGGCTTCGGAGCAGTACTTC. This translates into CAWSPQGSGASEQYF.

V and J are TRBV2 and TRBJ2-7; D may be TRBD1 (5 bases). Between the trimmed V and J ends, which lost 10 bases and 3 bases, there was a span of 16 bases. Per the germline V gene, CDR1 is SNHLY and CDR2 is FYNNEI. The CDR3 consists of 13 residues. DNA of the CDR3: TGTGCCAACTACGGACACCCTCACTACGAGCAGTACTTC. This translates into CANYGHPHYEQYF. Based on the CDR3 plus reference TRBV2 and TRBJ2-7, the full variable domain is EPEVTQTPSHQVTQMGQEVILRCVPISNHLYFYWYRQILGQKVEFLVSFYNNEISEKSEIFDDQFSVERPDGSNFTLKIRSTKLEDSAMYFCANYGHPHYEQYFGPGTRLTVT.

The rearrangement links TRBV7-2 to TRBJ2-7, with 8 bases aligning to TRBD1. The CDR3 totals 14 residues. CDR1 and CDR2 (germline): SGHTA, FQGNSA. The ends lost 4 bases at V and 5 bases at J; junction bases unmatched: 7. CDR3 protein: CASSSRDRSHEQYF. In DNA, the CDR3 is TGTGCCAGCAGCTCCCGGGACAGGTCCCACGAGCAGTACTTC.

V usage is TRBV6-5 and J usage is TRBJ2-1, with D possibly being TRBD2 (5 bases). V was trimmed by 2 bases and J by 10 bases, leaving 9 bases between them. This CDR3 spans 12 amino acids. Germline V gene sequence: CDR1 MNHEY, CDR2 SVGAGI. CDR3 region: CASSYRGTEQFF. The CDR3 DNA reads as TGTGCCAGCAGTTACCGGGGTACGGAGCAGTTCTTC.

This clone turned up a few times. The V and J genes are TRBV28 and TRBJ2-1; tentatively, D is TRBD2 (5 bases). Per the germline V gene, CDR1 is MDHEN and CDR2 is SYDVKM. V was cut by 3 bases and J by 6 bases, with 15 bases left in between. The CDR3 has 15 residues. The CDR3 bases are TGTGCCAGCAGTTTCCCGCGTGTTAGCGTCAATGAGCAGTTCTTC. Translated, it gives CASSFPRVSVNEQFF. Combining the CDR3 with reference TRBV28 and TRBJ2-1 gives the whole variable domain DVKVTQSSRYLVKRTGEKVFLECVQDMDHENMFWYRQDPGLGLRLIYFSYDVKMKEKGDIPEGYSVSREKKERFSLILESASTNQTSMYLCASSFPRVSVNEQFFGPGTRLTVL.

The rearrangement joins TRBV27 to TRBJ2-3; D may be TRBD2 (5 bases). This CDR3 contains 16 residues. CDR1 is MNHEY, CDR2 SMNVEV, per germline (reference sequence). Trimming cost V 2 bases and J 0 bases, with 12 bases left between them. CDR3 loop: CASSLGLAASTDTQYF. The CDR3 nucleotides read TGTGCCAGCAGTTTAGGTCTAGCAGCTAGCACAGATACGCAGTATTTT.

The chain employs TRBV11-3 and TRBJ2-3, with 10 bases matching TRBD2. CDR1 is SGHNT, CDR2 YENEEA, per germline. The CDR3 covers 17 residues. V lost 1 base, J lost 3 bases, and 7 bases stayed unmatched. As DNA, the CDR3 is TGTGCCAGCAGCTTAGGCCCCAGCGGGAGGGGGACAGATACGCAGTATTTT. Amino acids: CASSLGPSGRGTDTQYF.

This rearrangement joins TRBV6-5 to TRBJ2-3; D is unresolved. Trimming cost V 6 bases and J 3 bases, with 7 bases left between them. The CDR3 spans 12 residues. Per the germline V gene, CDR1 is MNHEY and CDR2 is SVGAGI. CDR3 loop: CASREHTDTQYF. In nucleotides, the CDR3 is TGTGCCAGCAGAGAACATACAGATACGCAGTATTTT.

The chain links TRBV9 to TRBJ1-2; unclear D gene. The CDR3 is made up of 15 amino acids. With 3 bases removed from V and 4 bases from J, the gap between germline ends came to 16 bases. Germline V gene sequence: CDR1 SGDLS, CDR2 YYNGEE. The CDR3 nucleotides are TGTGCCAGCAGCGCCCGGAGGGTGGGCCCCTATGGCTACACCTTC. Translated: CASSARRVGPYGYTF.

V usage is TRBV2 and J usage is TRBJ1-1, with no clear D. V gave up 2 bases and J gave up 0 bases, with 10 bases separating them. Germline V CDR1 and CDR2: SNHLY, FYNNEI. The CDR3 spans 15 residues. The CDR3 DNA is TGTGCCAGCAGTGAAATCGGGTTCCTGAACACTGAAGCTTTCTTT. Amino acids: CASSEIGFLNTEAFF.

The chain combines TRBV18 with TRBJ1-6; D is uncertain. This CDR3 is 16 amino acids long. The germline CDR1 and CDR2 sequences are KGHSH and LQKENI. V lost 2 bases, J lost 0 bases, and 8 bases lay in between. CDR3 region: CASSPAQSSYNSPLHF. CDR3 in DNA: TGTGCCAGCTCACCAGCACAGAGCTCCTATAATTCACCCCTCCACTTT.

CDR3 sequence: CASSLTGHVETQYF. CDR3 sequence (DNA): TGTGCCAGCAGCTTAACCGGACATGTGGAGACCCAGTACTTC. This sequence joins TRBV7-6 and TRBJ2-5; perhaps TRBD1 as D (5 bases). Per the germline V gene, CDR1 is SGHVS and CDR2 is FNYEAQ. Deletions cut 2 bases from V and 5 bases from J, with 12 bases between. The CDR3 spans 14 residues.

This chain uses TRBV30 with TRBJ1-4; 7 nucleotides line up with TRBD1. The junction had 20 bases not matched to a gene; V was cut back by 4 bases and J by 3 bases. Germline CDR1 reads GTSNPN; CDR2 reads SVGIG (reference sequence). The CDR3 contains 19 residues. This CDR3 is CAWTRPGQSTGIANEKLFF. CDR3 DNA: TGTGCCTGGACCCGCCCGGGACAGAGCACCGGTATTGCTAATGAAAAACTGTTTTTT.

The V and J genes are TRBV5-1 and TRBJ1-5; 9 bases map to TRBD1. The germline V gene has CDR1 SGHRS and CDR2 YFSETQ. With 4 bases clipped from V and 6 bases from J, the junction kept 5 bases outside the gene matches. The CDR3 sequence is 14 residues long. In nucleotides, the CDR3 is TGCGCCAGCAGCGTGACAGGGGGTCGTCAGCCCCAGCATTTT. Residues: CASSVTGGRQPQHF.